Below are 27 T cell receptor beta chains sequenced from a single sample in a study of post-analysis software for immune sequencing data. Antigen specificity for these receptors is unknown. Study-wide findings and caveats: Several TRBV segments were more frequent in patients than controls; TRBV5-6, TRBV5-1 and TRBV20-1 belonged to this group.

Included in the TCR beta cDNA libraries were unique molecular identifiers. TCRdb processed the PCR reads anew with MiXCR; each CDR3 protein has one entry. The sample has about 820,000 distinct CDR3 sequences; roughly 58% are singletons. The sample taken for sequencing was blood. The receptors were sampled from a girl aged 10 to 17 with multiple sclerosis.

The chain combines TRBV29-1 with TRBJ2-7, with unresolved D. The CDR3 loop spans 11 amino acids. Trimming left V 8 bases short and J 2 bases short, with 10 bases between. Germline CDR1 and CDR2: SQVTM and ANQGSEA. CDR3 loop: CSIRTTYEQYF. CDR3 bases: TGCAGCATCCGGACGACCTACGAGCAGTACTTC.

Here the CDR3 reads CASSNLEASGRTRDTQYF. The CDR3 DNA is TGTGCCAGCAGCAACCTAGAGGCTAGCGGGCGGACAAGAGATACGCAGTATTTT. The chain couples TRBV13 to TRBJ2-3; 8 bases are shared with TRBD2. The CDR3 runs 18 residues. The germline gives CDR1 PRHDT, CDR2 FYEKMQ (reference sequence). V was pared by 5 bases and J by 5 bases, with 18 bases of the junction left unmatched.

The J gene is TRBJ1-5, the V gene TRBV7-2; D unclear. The germline V gene has CDR1 SGHTA and CDR2 FQGNSA. This CDR3 comprises 15 residues. The V and J ends lost 6 bases and 0 bases respectively, with 12 bases between them. The CDR3, as DNA: TGTGCCAGCAGTCTCAGTCGTAATAGCAATCAGCCCCAGCATTTT. It is translated as CASSLSRNSNQPQHF.

For this clonotype: A read error may produce the germline difference seen at one junction end. The chain is built from TRBV29-1 and TRBJ1-2; D may be TRBD1 (5 bases). This CDR3 comprises 14 residues. Germline V gene data show CDR1 as SQVTM and CDR2 as ANQGSEA. The CDR3 sequence: CSVEEGVTNYGHTF. The CDR3 coding sequence is TGCAGCGTTGAAGAGGGGGTGACTAACTATGGCCACACCTTC.

The chain links TRBV20-1 to TRBJ2-1, with 9 bases fitting TRBD1. V shed 1 base, J shed 7 bases, and the junction held 8 bases outside the gene matches. CDR1 is DFQATT and CDR2 is SNEGSKA in the germline V gene (reference sequence). This CDR3 has 15 residues. This chain's CDR3 is CSARAPGQGRNEQFF. CDR3 DNA: TGCAGTGCTAGAGCCCCGGGACAGGGCAGGAATGAGCAGTTCTTC.

This clonotype was seen a few times. The J gene is TRBJ1-4, the V gene TRBV7-2; D perhaps matches TRBD1 (6 bases). The CDR3 runs 14 residues. Germline-derived CDR1 and CDR2 are SGHTA and FQGNSA. Trimming shortened V by 5 bases and J by 5 bases, and 12 bases separated the two germline ends. CDR3 bases: TGTGCCAGCAGCCCAGGAGGGGGGAATGAAAAACTGTTTTTT. Protein sequence: CASSPGGGNEKLFF.

This clonotype has more than one count but fewer than ten. V and J are TRBV10-3 and TRBJ2-6; perhaps TRBD1 as D (6 bases). The V end was cut by 5 bases, the J end by 2 bases, with 10 bases between. CDR3 length: 15 amino acids. Germline V gives CDR1 ENHRY, CDR2 SYGVKD. CDR3 sequence: CAISHRVTGANVLTF. The CDR3 coding sequence is TGTGCCATCAGTCACAGGGTTACTGGGGCCAACGTCCTGACTTTC.

The CDR3 protein is CASSPEGGTRYEQYF. Written as DNA, the CDR3 is TGTGCCAGCAGCCCCGAAGGGGGAACGAGATACGAGCAGTACTTC. The chain couples TRBV3-1 to TRBJ2-4, with D perhaps TRBD1 (6 bases). The DNA matches TRBJ2-7 better at its end, which makes the J call doubtful. The CDR3 covers 15 residues. Germline V CDR1 and CDR2: LGHDT, YNNKEL (reference sequence).

This clonotype was observed a handful of times. The V gene is TRBV20-1, the J gene TRBJ2-7; maybe TRBD2 (5 bases). Trimming removed 6 bases from V and 0 bases from J, with 12 bases in between. Germline V gene data show CDR1 as DFQATT and CDR2 as SNEGSKA (reference sequence). The CDR3 is made up of 13 amino acids. The CDR3 DNA sequence: TGCAGTGCCCTAGCCGGGGACTCCTACGAGCAGTACTTC. Translation gives CSALAGDSYEQYF.

This clonotype occurred once. The chain carries TRBV24-1 and TRBJ2-1; D unclear. The germline V gene encodes CDR1 KGHDR and CDR2 SFDVKD. The CDR3 sequence is 12 residues long. V was cut by 7 bases and J by 7 bases, with 10 bases left in between. The CDR3 loop reads CATSSIRNEQFF. CDR3 bases: TGTGCCACCAGCTCCATTAGGAATGAGCAGTTCTTC.

This clonotype was counted a few times. V gene TRBV25-1 combines with J gene TRBJ1-4; tentative D call: TRBD1 (6 bases). The germline V gene has CDR1 MGHDK and CDR2 SYGVNS. The CDR3 is 13 residues long. Deletions cut 4 bases from V and 8 bases from J, with 11 bases between. The CDR3 reads CASSARGQEKLFF. In DNA, the CDR3 is TGTGCCAGCAGTGCTCGGGGGCAGGAAAAACTGTTTTTT.

This chain joins TRBV7-2 and TRBJ1-1; D gene ambiguous. Germline values: CDR1 SGHTA, CDR2 FQGNSA. Trimming took 5 bases from V and 9 from J, leaving 13 bases between them. The length of the CDR3 is 12 residues. As DNA, the CDR3 is TGTGCCAGCAGCCACCCTAAGCGCCAAGCTTTCTTT. It translates to CASSHPKRQAFF.

The chain combines TRBV24-1 with TRBJ2-3; 11 nucleotides line up with TRBD2. Losses at the gene ends were 4 bases for V and 7 bases for J; bases not matched to a gene: 12. CDR3 length: 17 amino acids. Germline V gives CDR1 KGHDR, CDR2 SFDVKD. CDR3 nucleotide sequence: TGTGCCACCAGTGACCGACCGAGGCCTAGCGGGAGGAATACGCAGTATTTT. Encoded protein: CATSDRPRPSGRNTQYF.

The table lists this clonotype with a few counts. V and J are TRBV5-5 and TRBJ1-1; no firm D call. V gave up 2 bases and J gave up 5 bases, with 7 bases separating them. The CDR3 runs to 12 residues. Germline loops: CDR1 SGHKS, CDR2 YYEKEE (reference sequence). The DNA for the CDR3 is TGTGCCAGCAGCTTTTTCGGTACTGAAGCTTTCTTT. Translation: CASSFFGTEAFF.

This clonotype has just a few counts. This rearrangement joins TRBV15 to TRBJ2-7; either TRBD1 or TRBD2 may supply D (5 bases each). Germline V gene sequence: CDR1 LNHNV, CDR2 YYDKDF (reference sequence). This CDR3 spans 14 amino acids. V gave up 3 bases and J gave up 7 bases, with 16 bases separating them. CDR3 region: CATSSDRDLEEQYF. In nucleotides, the CDR3 is TGTGCCACCAGCAGCGACCGGGACCTGGAGGAGCAGTACTTC.

This chain connects TRBV7-2 to TRBJ2-3; tentatively, D is TRBD2 (6 bases). Germline V gene lookup returns CDR1 SGHTA and CDR2 FQGNSA. This CDR3 is built from 16 residues. With 5 bases removed from V and 2 bases from J, the gap between germline ends came to 17 bases. CDR3 in DNA: TGTGCCAGCAGCCGAAGTGGGGGGTCGGTCACAGATACGCAGTATTTT. It yields the protein CASSRSGGSVTDTQYF.

The chain uses TRBV5-1 and TRBJ2-4, with 14 bases matching TRBD2. In germline, CDR1 is SGHRS, CDR2 YFSETQ. The CDR3 is 15 amino acids. V shed 4 bases and J 5 bases; nucleotides not matched to a gene: 2. In DNA form, the CDR3 reads TGCGCCAGCAGCCCGGGACTAGCGGGGGAAAACATTCAGTACTTC. It specifies CASSPGLAGENIQYF.

The chain recombines TRBV7-2 with TRBJ2-1; TRBD2 agrees at 8 bases. The CDR3 spans 18 residues. Germline CDR1 is SGHTA and CDR2 is FQGNSA. Unmatched junction bases numbered 12, after V lost 1 base and J lost 4 bases. The CDR3 sequence is CASSLGELGGLGYNEQFF. For the CDR3, the DNA is TGTGCCAGCAGCTTAGGAGAGCTCGGGGGACTAGGGTACAATGAGCAGTTCTTC.

The chain carries TRBV29-1 and TRBJ2-7; TRBD1 aligns across 7 bases. The CDR3 spans 15 residues. V trimming: 4 bases; J trimming: 3 bases; junction bases outside the gene matches: 12. Germline V gene sequence: CDR1 SQVTM, CDR2 ANQGSEA. CDR3 nucleotides: TGCAGCGTTGGGGGAACAGGGGCGGTAAACTACGAGCAGTACTTC. Translating gives CSVGGTGAVNYEQYF.

This rearrangement joins TRBV9 to TRBJ2-1, with 8 bases lining up with TRBD1. The J call may be faulty, since TRBJ2-5 better matches the DNA end. The CDR3 totals 13 residues. Germline V gene lookup returns CDR1 SGDLS and CDR2 YYNGEE. CDR3 residues: CASSPRGTGSQYF. CDR3 DNA sequence: TGTGCCAGCAGCCCTCGAGGGACAGGCAGCCAGTACTTC.

This chain uses TRBV7-7 with TRBJ2-1, with D maybe TRBD2 (5 bases). The germline gives CDR1 SSHAT, CDR2 FNYEAQ (reference sequence). The length of the CDR3 is 16 residues. V shed 5 bases and J shed 2 bases, with 16 bases lying between them. As DNA, the CDR3 is TGTGCCAGCAGCCCAACCGCACCGGGGACCTACAATGAGCAGTTCTTC. The encoded protein is CASSPTAPGTYNEQFF.

This clonotype was seen more than once but under ten times. The chain is built from TRBV6-5 and TRBJ1-1, with D perhaps TRBD1 (5 bases). The V gene lost 6 bases and the J gene lost 6 bases, with 17 bases spanning the gap. Germline values: CDR1 MNHEY, CDR2 SVGAGI. The CDR3 contains 14 residues. The CDR3 loop reads CASSNPQGQAEAFF. The CDR3 bases are TGTGCCAGCAGCAATCCCCAGGGCCAAGCTGAAGCTTTCTTT.

This clonotype was picked up one time. The chain uses TRBV9 and TRBJ2-6, with TRBD1 matching 8 bases. Germline V gene data show CDR1 as SGDLS and CDR2 as YYNGEE. The CDR3 extends over 17 amino acids. V lost 0 bases and J lost 4; bases outside the gene matches: 6. The DNA of the CDR3 is TGTGCCAGCAGCGTAGCTCAGGGGGCGTTGGGGGCCAACGTCCTGACTTTC. As protein: CASSVAQGALGANVLTF. The full variable domain, with the rest looked up from reference TRBV9 and TRBJ2-6, is DSGVTQTPKHLITATGQRVTLRCSPRSGDLSVYWYQQSLDQGLQFLIQYYNGEERAKGNILERFSAQQFPDLHSELNLSSLELGDSALYFCASSVAQGALGANVLTFGAGSRLTVL.

This clonotype has more than one count but fewer than ten. The chain joins TRBV5-5 to TRBJ2-7; perhaps TRBD1 as D (6 bases). Germline-derived CDR1 and CDR2 are SGHKS and YYEKEE (reference sequence). With 7 bases removed from V and 3 bases from J, the gap between germline ends came to 17 bases. The CDR3 totals 14 residues. The CDR3 region is CASDPGDGIYEQYF. The CDR3 nucleotides are TGTGCCAGCGATCCAGGGGATGGTATCTACGAGCAGTACTTC. Full variable domain (remainder filled in from reference TRBV5-5 and TRBJ2-7): DAGVTQSPTHLIKTRGQQVTLRCSPISGHKSVSWYQQVLGQGPQFIFQYYEKEERGRGNFPDRFSARQFPNYSSELNVNALLLGDSALYLCASDPGDGIYEQYFGPGTRLTVT.

V is TRBV25-1 and J is TRBJ2-5, with D perhaps TRBD2 (5 bases). From germline, CDR1 is MGHDK and CDR2 SYGVNS. Deletions cut 1 base from V and 5 bases from J, with 11 bases between. The CDR3 is made up of 14 amino acids. The CDR3 sequence is CASSESGLGETQYF. CDR3 sequence (DNA): TGTGCCAGCAGTGAATCGGGGTTAGGGGAGACCCAGTACTTC.

In its sample, this clonotype was seen once. The chain recombines TRBV20-1 with TRBJ2-5; D gene unclear. Germline-derived CDR1 and CDR2 are DFQATT and SNEGSKA (reference sequence). This CDR3 has 14 residues. Trimming cost V 0 bases and J 1 base, with 9 bases left between them. The CDR3 coding sequence is TGCAGTGCTAGAGATCGCGGCCGCCAAGAGACCCAGTACTTC. Translation gives CSARDRGRQETQYF.

The chain employs TRBV3-1 and TRBJ1-1, with TRBD1 as a possible D gene (6 bases). The CDR3 spans 14 residues. Germline CDR1 is LGHDT and CDR2 is YNNKEL (reference sequence). V lost 8 bases, J lost 6 bases, and 19 bases lay in between. The DNA of the CDR3 is TGTGCCAGCGGTCTAAGGGGGGGGAGACCTGAAGCTTTCTTT. This encodes CASGLRGGRPEAFF.